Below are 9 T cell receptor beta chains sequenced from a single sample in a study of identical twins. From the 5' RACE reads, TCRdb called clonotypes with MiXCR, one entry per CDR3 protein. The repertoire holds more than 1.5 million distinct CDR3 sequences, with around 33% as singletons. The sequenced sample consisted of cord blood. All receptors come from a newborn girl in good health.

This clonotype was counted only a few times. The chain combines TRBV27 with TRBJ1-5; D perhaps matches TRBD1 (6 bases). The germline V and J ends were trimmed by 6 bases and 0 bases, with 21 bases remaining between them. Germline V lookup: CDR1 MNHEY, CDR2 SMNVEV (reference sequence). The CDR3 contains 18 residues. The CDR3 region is CASSHTGNFLYSNQPQHF. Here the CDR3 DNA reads TGTGCCAGCAGCCACACAGGGAACTTCCTCTATAGCAATCAGCCCCAGCATTTT.

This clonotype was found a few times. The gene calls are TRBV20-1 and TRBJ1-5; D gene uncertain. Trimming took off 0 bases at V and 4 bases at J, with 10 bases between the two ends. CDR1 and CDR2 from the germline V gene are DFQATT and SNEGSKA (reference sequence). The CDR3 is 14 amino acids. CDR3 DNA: TGCAGTGCTAGAGATCGACGGCGAAATCAGCCCCAGCATTTT. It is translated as CSARDRRRNQPQHF.

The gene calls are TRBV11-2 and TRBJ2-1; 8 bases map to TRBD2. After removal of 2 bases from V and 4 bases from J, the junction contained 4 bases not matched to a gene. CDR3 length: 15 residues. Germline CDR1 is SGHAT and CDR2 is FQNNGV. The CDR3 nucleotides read TGTGCCAGCAGCTTACAGTCGGGAGGGTACAATGAGCAGTTCTTC. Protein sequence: CASSLQSGGYNEQFF.

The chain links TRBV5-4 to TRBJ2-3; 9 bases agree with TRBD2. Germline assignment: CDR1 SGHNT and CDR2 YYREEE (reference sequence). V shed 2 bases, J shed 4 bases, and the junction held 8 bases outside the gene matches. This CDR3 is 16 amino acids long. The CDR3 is CASSLPGLASPDTQYF. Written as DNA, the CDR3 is TGTGCCAGCAGCTTACCGGGACTAGCCTCCCCAGATACGCAGTATTTT.

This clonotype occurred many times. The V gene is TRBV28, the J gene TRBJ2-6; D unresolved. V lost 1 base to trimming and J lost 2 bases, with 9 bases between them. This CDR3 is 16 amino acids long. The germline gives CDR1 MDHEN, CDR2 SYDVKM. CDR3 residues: CASSLSSRAGANVLTF. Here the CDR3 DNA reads TGTGCCAGCAGTTTATCTTCCCGAGCTGGGGCCAACGTCCTGACTTTC. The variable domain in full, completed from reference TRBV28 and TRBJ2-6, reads DVKVTQSSRYLVKRTGEKVFLECVQDMDHENMFWYRQDPGLGLRLIYFSYDVKMKEKGDIPEGYSVSREKKERFSLILESASTNQTSMYLCASSLSSRAGANVLTFGAGSRLTVL.

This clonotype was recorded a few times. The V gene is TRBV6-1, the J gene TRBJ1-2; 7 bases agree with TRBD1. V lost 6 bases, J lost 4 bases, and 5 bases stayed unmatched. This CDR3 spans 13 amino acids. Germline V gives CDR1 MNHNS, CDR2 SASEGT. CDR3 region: CASRLGQSYGYTF. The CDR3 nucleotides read TGTGCCAGCAGGCTGGGACAGAGCTATGGCTACACCTTC.

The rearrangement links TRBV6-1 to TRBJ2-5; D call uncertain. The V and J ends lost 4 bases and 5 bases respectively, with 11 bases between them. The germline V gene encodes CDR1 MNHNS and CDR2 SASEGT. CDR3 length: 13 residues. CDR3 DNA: TGTGCCAGCAGTGCCTTTCGGACGGAGACCCAGTACTTC. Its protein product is CASSAFRTETQYF.

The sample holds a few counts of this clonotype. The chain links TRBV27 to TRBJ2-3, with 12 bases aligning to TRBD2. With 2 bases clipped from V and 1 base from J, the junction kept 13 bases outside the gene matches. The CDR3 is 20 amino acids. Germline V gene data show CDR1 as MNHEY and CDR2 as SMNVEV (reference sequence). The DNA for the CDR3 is TGTGCCAGCAGTTTACTTATCGCCCCGAGACTAGCGGGGGGCACAGATACGCAGTATTTT. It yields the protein CASSLLIAPRLAGGTDTQYF.

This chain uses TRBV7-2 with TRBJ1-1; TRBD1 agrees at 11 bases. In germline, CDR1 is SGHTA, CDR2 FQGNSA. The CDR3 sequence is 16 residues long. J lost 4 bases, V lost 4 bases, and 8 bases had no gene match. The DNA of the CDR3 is TGTGCCAGCAGCTCTCTGGACAGGGGGCTGAGCACTGAAGCTTTCTTT. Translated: CASSSLDRGLSTEAFF.